Below, 31 T cell receptor beta chains from the same sample are listed, as sequenced in a study of beta chain features in type 1 diabetes. cDNA synthesis used the whole RNA isolate, giving expressed TCRB sequences. Some clones are missing from TCRdb's copy, which holds only in-frame ones; the method was immunoSEQ multiplex PCR. The sample holds approximately 470,000 clones, around 30% seen once. The sample was naive CD4+ T cells from blood. The receptors were sampled from a man aged 18 to 29 in good health.

The rearrangement uses TRBV29-1 and TRBJ1-2, with 9 bases aligning to TRBD1. CDR3 size: 13 residues. V shed 2 bases and J 2 bases; nucleotides not matched to a gene: 0. Germline V gene data show CDR1 as SQVTM and CDR2 as ANQGSEA. CDR3 residues: CSVETGGNYGYTF. CDR3 sequence (DNA): TGCAGCGTTGAAACAGGGGGCAACTATGGCTACACCTTC.

The J gene is TRBJ2-1, the V gene TRBV29-1, with D possibly called TRBD1 or TRBD2 (5 bases each). CDR1 SQVTM and CDR2 ANQGSEA come from the germline V gene. V was cut by 1 base and J by 3 bases, with 10 bases left in between. The CDR3 loop spans 14 amino acids. CDR3 nucleotide sequence: TGCAGCGTTGAAGGAGGGGACGGCTACAATGAGCAGTTCTTC. Translating it yields CSVEGGDGYNEQFF.

The chain uses TRBV4-3 and TRBJ2-1, with 7 bases identical to TRBD2. V shed 3 bases and J 0 bases; nucleotides not matched to a gene: 8. The germline gives CDR1 LGHNA, CDR2 YSLEER. This CDR3 has 17 amino acids. The CDR3 loop is CASSQRGSASSYNEQFF. CDR3 sequence (DNA): TGCGCCAGCAGCCAGCGGGGGTCGGCAAGCTCCTACAATGAGCAGTTCTTC.

V usage is TRBV20-1 and J usage is TRBJ2-1; D may match TRBD1 or TRBD2 (5 bases each). The CDR3 sequence is 11 residues long. V lost 6 bases to trimming and J lost 6 bases, with 9 bases between them. The germline V gene encodes CDR1 DFQATT and CDR2 SNEGSKA (reference sequence). CDR3 loop: CSAGDLNEQFF. CDR3 DNA sequence: TGCAGTGCCGGGGACCTCAATGAGCAGTTCTTC.

On this clone: This sample includes further DNA sequences coding for the same CDR3. V usage is TRBV7-2 and J usage is TRBJ2-7; TRBD2 matches 10 bases. The CDR3 is made up of 14 amino acids. CDR1 and CDR2 (germline): SGHTA, FQGNSA. With 5 bases clipped from V and 3 bases from J, the junction kept 4 bases outside the gene matches. The CDR3 nucleotides read TGTGCCAGCAGCCTCCGGACTAGCGGCTACGAGCAGTACTTC. Translated: CASSLRTSGYEQYF.

The chain's CDR3 is CSVGQTVTDTQYF. As DNA, the CDR3 is TGCAGCGTGGGACAGACAGTCACAGATACGCAGTATTTT. V is TRBV29-1 and J is TRBJ2-3; 7 nucleotides match TRBD1. The CDR3 consists of 13 residues. V gave up 6 bases and J gave up 2 bases; unmatched junction bases: 5. CDR1 is SQVTM, CDR2 ANQGSEA, per germline.

In this sample, this clone turned up a few times. The chain employs TRBV4-2 and TRBJ2-1, with 11 positions matching TRBD1. The CDR3 contains 17 residues. V was clipped by 3 bases and J by 4 bases; unmatched bases: 8. Per germline, CDR1 LGHNA and CDR2 YNFKEQ. In DNA, the CDR3 is TGTGCCAGCAGCCAGGCAGGGACAGGGGGATCGTACAATGAGCAGTTCTTC. As protein: CASSQAGTGGSYNEQFF.

The V call is TRBV11-2, the J call TRBJ2-7; TRBD1 might be the D (6 bases). V lost 5 bases to trimming and J lost 4 bases, with 21 bases between them. Germline V gene lookup returns CDR1 SGHAT and CDR2 FQNNGV. CDR3 length equals 16 residues. CDR3 coding DNA: TGTGCCAGCAGCCATCCGCGCGGACAGCTAAGGTACGAGCAGTACTTC. This sequence encodes CASSHPRGQLRYEQYF.

This clone was counted between two and nine times. The chain couples TRBV5-6 to TRBJ2-5; 9 bases are shared with TRBD2. Germline V gives CDR1 SGHDT, CDR2 YYEEEE. V lost 1 base and J lost 3; bases outside the gene matches: 7. This CDR3 has 16 amino acids. The CDR3 spells CASSLYASGDKETQYF. In nucleotides, the CDR3 is TGTGCCAGCAGCTTGTACGCTAGCGGGGACAAAGAGACCCAGTACTTC.

V and J are TRBV30 and TRBJ1-1; 8 nucleotides agree with TRBD1. Germline V gene data show CDR1 as GTSNPN and CDR2 as SVGIG (reference sequence). The CDR3 loop spans 15 amino acids. Unmatched junction bases numbered 10, after V lost 3 bases and J lost 4 bases. The CDR3 bases are TGTGCCTGGAGCCCTGCCAGGGGGCCGAGCACTGAAGCTTTCTTT. It codes for CAWSPARGPSTEAFF.

The chain recombines TRBV2 with TRBJ2-5; 9 bases agree with TRBD1. This CDR3 is built from 14 residues. Losses at the gene ends were 6 bases for V and 4 bases for J; bases not matched to a gene: 6. CDR1 is SNHLY, CDR2 FYNNEI, per germline. Here the CDR3 reads CASSEMTGGETQYF. CDR3 sequence (DNA): TGTGCCAGCAGCGAAATGACAGGGGGAGAGACCCAGTACTTC.

The V call is TRBV4-3, the J call TRBJ2-2; 9 bases are a match to TRBD1. The CDR3 has 18 amino acids. J was trimmed by 5 bases and V by 1 base; bases with no gene match: 11. In germline, CDR1 is LGHNA, CDR2 YSLEER. CDR3 amino acids: CASSQVGLQGAETGELFF. The CDR3 DNA sequence: TGCGCCAGCAGCCAAGTGGGTTTACAGGGGGCCGAAACCGGGGAGCTGTTTTTT.

This clone was seen only a few times. V usage is TRBV10-3 and J usage is TRBJ2-1; 11 bases map to TRBD1. J was trimmed by 4 bases and V by 6 bases; bases with no gene match: 2. This CDR3 comprises 14 residues. Germline V lookup: CDR1 ENHRY, CDR2 SYGVKD. CDR3 coding DNA: TGTGCCATCAGGGGGACAGGGGGATACAATGAGCAGTTCTTC. As protein: CAIRGTGGYNEQFF.

The CDR3: CASSETLYEQYF. CDR3 DNA: TGTGCCAGCAGTGAAACCCTCTACGAGCAGTACTTC. The chain carries TRBV2 and TRBJ2-7, with D hard to call. Trimming left V 2 bases short and J 3 bases short, with 5 bases between. Germline V gives CDR1 SNHLY, CDR2 FYNNEI. This CDR3 has 12 residues.

The genes are TRBV30 and TRBJ1-2; 8 bases match TRBD1. The length of the CDR3 is 14 residues. The V gene's germline CDR1 is GTSNPN and CDR2 SVGIG (reference sequence). V was pared by 3 bases and J by 1 base, with 4 bases of the junction left unmatched. CDR3 sequence reads: CAWSRDRLNYGYTF. The CDR3 DNA reads as TGTGCCTGGAGCCGGGACAGGCTTAACTATGGCTACACCTTC.

This clone showed up just a few times. The V call is TRBV5-1, the J call TRBJ2-7; 8 bases are a match to TRBD2. The CDR3 length is 15 residues. Trimming cost V 0 bases and J 6 bases; bases outside gene matches: 8. Germline V CDR1 and CDR2: SGHRS, YFSETQ. DNA of the CDR3: TGCGCCAGCAGCTTGGAGGAGCGGGAGAGGCTCGAGCAGTACTTC. It specifies CASSLEERERLEQYF.

The sample holds a few counts of this clone. CDR3 region: CASSYTGVGQPQHF. The CDR3 coding sequence is TGTGCCAGCAGTTATACAGGGGTCGGGCAGCCCCAGCATTTT. The chain recombines TRBV6-5 with TRBJ1-5, with 7 bases matching TRBD1. Germline-derived CDR1 and CDR2 are MNHEY and SVGAGI. The CDR3 contains 14 residues. The V gene end was trimmed by 3 bases and the J gene end by 7 bases; junction bases not matched to a gene: 6.

This clone was counted only a few times. This chain's CDR3 is CASSLGLAANIQYF. Written as DNA, the CDR3 is TGTGCCAGCAGCTTAGGACTAGCTGCTAACATTCAGTACTTC. The genes are TRBV11-2 and TRBJ2-4, with 7 bases matching TRBD2. CDR3 length: 14 residues. Per germline, CDR1 SGHAT and CDR2 FQNNGV. The ends lost 1 base at V and 7 bases at J; junction bases unmatched: 4. The full variable domain, rest sourced from reference TRBV11-2 and TRBJ2-4, is EAGVAQSPRYKIIEKRQSVAFWCNPISGHATLYWYQQILGQGPKLLIQFQNNGVVDDSQLPKDRFSAERLKGVDSTLKIQPAKLEDSAVYLCASSLGLAANIQYFGAGTRLSVL.

Concerning this clone: The same CDR3 can be traced to other DNA sequences in this sample. The chain carries TRBV10-3 and TRBJ1-5, with D uncertain. Deletions cut 0 bases from V and 6 bases from J, with 3 bases between. The V gene's germline CDR1 is ENHRY and CDR2 SYGVKD. The CDR3 sequence is 12 residues long. CDR3 in amino acids: CAISESGQPQHF. CDR3 DNA sequence: TGTGCCATCAGTGAGTCTGGTCAGCCCCAGCATTTT.

The genes are TRBV30 and TRBJ1-4; tentative D call: TRBD1 (5 bases). Trimming cost V 3 bases and J 7 bases, with 12 bases left between them. The CDR3 sequence is 13 residues long. Germline V gives CDR1 GTSNPN, CDR2 SVGIG (reference sequence). This CDR3 reads CAWRLKGSEKLFF. CDR3 DNA sequence: TGTGCCTGGAGGCTTAAGGGGAGTGAAAAACTGTTTTTT.

The chain links TRBV18 to TRBJ2-7; D perhaps matches TRBD1 (5 bases). The CDR3 consists of 14 residues. Germline V gene data show CDR1 as KGHSH and CDR2 as LQKENI. Trimming removed 5 bases at V and 6 bases at J, with 17 bases between. The CDR3 here is CASSTYSDSPEQYF. The CDR3 DNA sequence: TGTGCCAGCTCAACCTACTCAGACAGTCCCGAGCAGTACTTC.

This chain links TRBV6-5 with TRBJ2-7; D is possibly TRBD2 (6 bases). This CDR3 spans 14 amino acids. Germline V gene data show CDR1 as MNHEY and CDR2 as SVGAGI. Trimming stripped 0 bases from V and 5 bases from J, with 11 bases between. CDR3 loop: CASSYSNAGNEQYF. The CDR3 bases are TGTGCCAGCAGTTACTCGAATGCGGGGAACGAGCAGTACTTC.

The chain has TRBV30 and TRBJ2-7; TRBD1 aligns across 10 bases. Germline loops: CDR1 GTSNPN, CDR2 SVGIG (reference sequence). The J segment lost 9 bases and the V segment lost 6 bases, leaving 11 bases of the junction unmatched. This CDR3 has 13 residues. This chain's CDR3 is CACAPDRGRGQYF. The CDR3 bases are TGTGCCTGTGCCCCAGACAGGGGGCGTGGGCAGTACTTC.

Only a few counts were recorded for this clone. The chain combines TRBV28 with TRBJ2-1; D is ambiguous. Trimming stripped 4 bases from V and 10 bases from J, with 17 bases between. There are 14 residues in the CDR3. The germline gives CDR1 MDHEN, CDR2 SYDVKM. The chain's CDR3 is CASSSEGRSREQFF. In nucleotides, the CDR3 is TGTGCCAGCAGTTCCGAAGGACGGTCTAGGGAGCAGTTCTTC.

The chain combines TRBV11-2 with TRBJ2-5, with D unclear. Trimming removed 0 bases at V and 3 bases at J, with 8 bases between. CDR1 is SGHAT and CDR2 is FQNNGV in the germline V gene. The CDR3 contains 14 residues. The CDR3 sequence: CASSLEGLEETQYF. The DNA of the CDR3 is TGTGCCAGCAGCTTAGAGGGTCTCGAAGAGACCCAGTACTTC.

The chain uses TRBV28 and TRBJ1-2; the D gene is possibly TRBD1 (5 bases). The CDR3 covers 13 residues. V shed 7 bases and J shed 7 bases, with 16 bases lying between them. Germline V gives CDR1 MDHEN, CDR2 SYDVKM. The DNA of the CDR3 is TGTGCCAGCATTGTAGGGCAGGGAGGTGGCTACACCTTC. This codes for CASIVGQGGGYTF.

This chain uses TRBV7-9 with TRBJ2-7, with a tentative D call TRBD1 (6 bases). With 5 bases removed from V and 3 bases from J, the gap between germline ends came to 14 bases. Germline V lookup: CDR1 SEHNR, CDR2 FQNEAQ (reference sequence). The CDR3 extends over 14 amino acids. The CDR3 DNA follows: TGTGCCAGCAGCAGGGTGGGACACGACTACGAGCAGTACTTC. This translates into CASSRVGHDYEQYF. Complete variable domain (other parts from reference TRBV7-9 and TRBJ2-7): DTGVSQNPRHKITKRGQNVTFRCDPISEHNRLYWYRQTLGQGPEFLTYFQNEAQLEKSRLLSDRFSAERPKGSFSTLEIQRTEQGDSAMYLCASSRVGHDYEQYFGPGTRLTVT.

The chain couples TRBV7-9 to TRBJ1-4; perhaps TRBD1 as D (5 bases). The V gene's germline CDR1 is SEHNR and CDR2 FQNEAQ (reference sequence). The germline V and J ends were trimmed by 5 bases and 12 bases, with 13 bases remaining between them. The length of the CDR3 is 12 residues. For the CDR3, the DNA is TGTGCCAGCAGCCCGATTGCGGGACAACTGTTTTTT. It yields the protein CASSPIAGQLFF.

On this clone: Other DNA variants within this sample encode the same CDR3. CDR3 in DNA: TGCAGTGCTTCCGCAGATACGCAGTATTTT. It yields the protein CSASADTQYF. The V and J genes are TRBV20-1 and TRBJ2-3, with D uncertain. V was cut by 5 bases and J by 4 bases, with 4 bases left in between. Germline CDR1 is DFQATT and CDR2 is SNEGSKA (reference sequence). This CDR3 spans 10 amino acids.

The chain links TRBV4-1 to TRBJ2-7; D gene unclear. Germline values: CDR1 MGHRA, CDR2 YSYEKL. The CDR3 runs 15 residues. Deletions cut 4 bases from V and 2 bases from J, with 15 bases between. The CDR3 nucleotides are TGCGCCAGCAGCCGATCATTGGGCAGCGCCTACGAGCAGTACTTC. This codes for CASSRSLGSAYEQYF.

The chain uses TRBV28 and TRBJ2-2; D ambiguous. The V and J ends lost 3 bases and 4 bases respectively, with 9 bases between them. Germline values: CDR1 MDHEN, CDR2 SYDVKM. The length of the CDR3 is 14 residues. CDR3 loop: CASSFQYGTGELFF. For the CDR3, the DNA is TGTGCCAGCAGTTTCCAGTACGGCACCGGGGAGCTGTTTTTT.